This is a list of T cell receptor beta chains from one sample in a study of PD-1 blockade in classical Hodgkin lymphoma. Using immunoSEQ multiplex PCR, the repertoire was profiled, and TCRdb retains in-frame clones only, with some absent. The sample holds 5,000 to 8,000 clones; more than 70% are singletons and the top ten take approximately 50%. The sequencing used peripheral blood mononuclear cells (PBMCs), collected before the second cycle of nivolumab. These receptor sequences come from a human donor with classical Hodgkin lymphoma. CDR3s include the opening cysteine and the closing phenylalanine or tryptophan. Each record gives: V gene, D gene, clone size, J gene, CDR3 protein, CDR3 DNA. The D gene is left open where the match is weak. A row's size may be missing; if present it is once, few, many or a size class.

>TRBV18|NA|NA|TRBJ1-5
CASSPQGGQGQPQHF
TGTGCCAGCTCACCACAGGGGGGACAAGGTCAGCCCCAGCATTTT
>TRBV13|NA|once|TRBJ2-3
CASSPDTGVGVTQYF
TGTGCCAGCAGCCCCGACACGGGTGTTGGAGTTACGCAGTATTTT
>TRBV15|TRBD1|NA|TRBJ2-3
CATSLPGGWGTDTQYF
TGTGCCACCAGCTTACCAGGGGGCTGGGGCACAGATACGCAGTATTTT
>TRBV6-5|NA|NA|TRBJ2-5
CASSLTALGMGETQYF
TGTGCCAGCAGTTTGACGGCCCTAGGAATGGGGGAGACCCAGTACTTC
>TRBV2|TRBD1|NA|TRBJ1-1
CASKKTGGAENTEAFF
TGTGCCAGCAAGAAGACAGGGGGCGCCGAGAACACTGAAGCTTTCTTT
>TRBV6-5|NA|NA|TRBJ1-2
CASRPGDYGYTF
TGTGCCAGCAGGCCAGGGGACTATGGCTACACCTTC
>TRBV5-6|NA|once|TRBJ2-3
CASSLDALTDTQYF
TGTGCCAGCAGCTTGGATGCGCTCACAGATACGCAGTATTTT
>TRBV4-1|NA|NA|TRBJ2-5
CASSQVGRQTVRTQYF
TGCGCCAGCAGCCAAGTTGGAAGGCAGACAGTCCGGACCCAGTACTTC
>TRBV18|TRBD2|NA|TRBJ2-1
CASSAGLADEQFF
TGTGCCAGCTCCGCGGGACTAGCGGATGAGCAGTTCTTC
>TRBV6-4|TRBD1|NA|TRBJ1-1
CASSSTGGTEAFF
TGTGCCAGCAGCAGCACAGGGGGCACTGAAGCTTTCTTT
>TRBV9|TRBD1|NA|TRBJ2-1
CASTLEGTGGNEQFF
TGTGCCAGCACCCTAGAGGGGACAGGGGGGAATGAGCAGTTCTTC
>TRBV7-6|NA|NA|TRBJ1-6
CASSLREVDSPLHF
TGTGCCAGCAGCTTACGGGAAGTTGATTCACCCCTCCACTTT
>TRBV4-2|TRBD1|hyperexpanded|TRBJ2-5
CASSQEDRAGETQYF
TGTGCCAGCAGCCAAGAAGACAGGGCAGGAGAGACCCAGTACTTC
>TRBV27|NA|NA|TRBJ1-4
CASSRQASSEKLFF
TGTGCCAGCAGTCGACAGGCCAGTTCTGAAAAACTGTTTTTT
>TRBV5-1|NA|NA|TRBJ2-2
CASSLGTNPGELFF
TGCGCCAGCAGCTTGGGGACTAATCCCGGGGAGCTGTTTTTT
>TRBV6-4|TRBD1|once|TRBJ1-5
CASSEELPRDRGNQPQHF
TGTGCCAGCAGTGAGGAGCTCCCCCGGGACAGGGGCAATCAGCCCCAGCATTTT
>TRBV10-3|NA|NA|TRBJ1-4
CAISREGEKLFF
TGTGCCATCAGTAGGGAGGGTGAAAAACTGTTTTTT
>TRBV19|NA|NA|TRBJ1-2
CASSIEGNYGYTF
TGTGCCAGTAGTATAGAGGGTAACTATGGCTACACCTTC
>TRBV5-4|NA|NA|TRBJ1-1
CASSPREVNTEAFF
TGTGCCAGCAGCCCGAGGGAAGTGAACACTGAAGCTTTCTTT
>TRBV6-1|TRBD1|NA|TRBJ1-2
CASSDPAGQTYTF
TGTGCCAGCAGTGACCCGGCGGGACAGACGTACACCTTC
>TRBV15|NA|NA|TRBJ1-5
CATSRDKGGNQPQHF
TGTGCCACCAGCAGAGATAAGGGGGGGAATCAGCCCCAGCATTTT
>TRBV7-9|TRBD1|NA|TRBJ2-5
CASSPRQGARETQYF
TGTGCCAGCAGCCCCCGACAGGGGGCGAGAGAGACCCAGTACTTC
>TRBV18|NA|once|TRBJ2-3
CASSPRGAGPSTDTQYF
TGTGCCAGCTCACCAAGGGGGGCAGGGCCTAGCACAGATACGCAGTATTTT
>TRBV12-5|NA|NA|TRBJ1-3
CASGLPLLSGRGNTIYF
TGTGCTAGTGGTTTGCCCCTCCTTTCAGGGCGAGGAAACACCATATATTTT
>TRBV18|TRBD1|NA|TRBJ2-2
CASSPRTGNTGELFF
TGTGCCAGCTCACCACGGACAGGGAACACCGGGGAGCTGTTTTTT
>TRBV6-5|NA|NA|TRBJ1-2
CASSKTADYGYTF
TGTGCCAGCAGTAAGACAGCTGACTATGGCTACACCTTC
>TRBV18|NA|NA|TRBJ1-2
CASSTGIANYGYTF
TGTGCCAGCTCCACAGGGATAGCTAACTATGGCTACACCTTC
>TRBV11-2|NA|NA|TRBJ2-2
CASSLLLGESAGELFF
TGTGCCAGCAGCCTCCTTTTGGGGGAAAGTGCCGGGGAGCTGTTTTTT
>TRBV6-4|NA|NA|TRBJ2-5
CASSEINGGTQYF
TGTGCCAGCAGTGAGATAAACGGGGGGACCCAGTACTTC
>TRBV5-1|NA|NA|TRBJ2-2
CASSLGGRAGTGELFF
TGCGCCAGCAGCTTGGGCGGGCGGGCCGGCACCGGGGAGCTGTTTTTT
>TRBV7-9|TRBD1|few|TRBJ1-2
CASSPDREGGYTF
TGTGCCAGCAGCCCGGACAGGGAGGGAGGCTACACCTTC
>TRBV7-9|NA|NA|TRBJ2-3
CASSLASVLTDSYF
TGTGCCAGCAGCTTAGCCTCCGTTTTAACAGATTCGTATTTT
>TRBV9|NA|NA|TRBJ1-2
CASSVDNYRIPGGYTF
TGTGCCAGCAGCGTAGACAATTATCGGATTCCCGGGGGCTACACCTTC
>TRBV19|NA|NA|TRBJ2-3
CATRDTLTDTQYF
TGTGCCACCAGGGACACCCTGACAGATACGCAGTATTTT
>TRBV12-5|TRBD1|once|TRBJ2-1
CASGSFVVPFSGTGTYNEQFF
TGTGCTAGTGGTTCATTTGTGGTTCCCTTTTCTGGGACAGGAACCTACAATGAGCAGTTCTTC
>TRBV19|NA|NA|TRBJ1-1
CASMVSGTEAFF
TGTGCCAGTATGGTTAGTGGCACTGAAGCTTTCTTT
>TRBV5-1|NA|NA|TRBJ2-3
CASSVGGPLTDTQYF
TGCGCCAGCAGCGTAGGGGGACCGCTAACAGATACGCAGTATTTT
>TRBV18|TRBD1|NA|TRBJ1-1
CASSTGGWTEAFF
TGTGCCAGCTCGACAGGGGGATGGACTGAAGCTTTCTTT
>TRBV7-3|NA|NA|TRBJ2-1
CASSSGNNEQFF
TGTGCCAGCAGCTCTGGTAACAATGAGCAGTTCTTC
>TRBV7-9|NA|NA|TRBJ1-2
CASSLLPWTTAPSNYGYTF
TGTGCCAGCAGCTTACTCCCCTGGACAACCGCCCCTTCTAACTATGGCTACACCTTC
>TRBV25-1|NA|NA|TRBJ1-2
CASSDSGYGYTF
TGTGCCAGCAGTGACTCAGGGTATGGCTACACCTTC
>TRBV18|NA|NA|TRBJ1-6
CASSPRVSSPLHF
TGTGCCAGCTCACCTAGGGTCAGCTCACCCCTCCACTTT
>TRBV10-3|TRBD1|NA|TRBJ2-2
CAAGTVTGELFF
TGTGCCGCCGGGACAGTCACCGGGGAGCTGTTTTTT
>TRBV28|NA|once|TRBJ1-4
CASSGRVEKLFF
TGTGCCAGCAGTGGAAGGGTGGAAAAACTGTTTTTT
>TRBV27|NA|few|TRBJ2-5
CASSLYGGYQETQYF
TGTGCCAGCAGTTTATATGGAGGCTACCAAGAGACCCAGTACTTC
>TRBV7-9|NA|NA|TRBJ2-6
CASRGGSGANVLTF
TGTGCCAGCAGGGGGGGTTCCGGGGCCAACGTCCTGACTTTC
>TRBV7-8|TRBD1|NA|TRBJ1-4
CASSRNSLGQGDEKLFF
TGTGCCAGCAGCCGCAACAGCCTGGGACAGGGAGATGAAAAACTGTTTTTT
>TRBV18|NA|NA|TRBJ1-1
CASSPPPGQNTEAFF
TGTGCCAGCTCACCACCTCCGGGGCAGAACACTGAAGCTTTCTTT
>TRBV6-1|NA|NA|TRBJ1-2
CASRADYGYTF
TGTGCCAGCCGGGCAGACTATGGCTACACCTTC
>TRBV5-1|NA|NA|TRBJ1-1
CASKSGGDNTEAFF
TGCGCCAGCAAGTCAGGCGGGGACAACACTGAAGCTTTCTTT
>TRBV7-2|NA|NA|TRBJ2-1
CASSFTASRLGGSYNEQFF
TGTGCCAGCAGCTTCACGGCTAGCCGCCTTGGGGGCTCCTACAATGAGCAGTTCTTC
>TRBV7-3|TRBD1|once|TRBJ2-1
CASSSKPGTGVYNEQFF
TGTGCCAGCAGCTCGAAACCCGGGACAGGGGTTTACAATGAGCAGTTCTTC
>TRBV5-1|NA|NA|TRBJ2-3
CASSPQTERADTQYF
TGCGCCAGCAGCCCCCAAACCGAAAGGGCAGATACGCAGTATTTT
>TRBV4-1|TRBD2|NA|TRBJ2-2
CASSQEILGLAGGLNTGELFF
TGCGCCAGCAGCCAAGAAATACTAGGGCTAGCGGGGGGACTAAACACCGGGGAGCTGTTTTTT
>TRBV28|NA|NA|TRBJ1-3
CASSTRNSGNTIYF
TGTGCCAGCTCGACACGCAACTCTGGAAACACCATATATTTT
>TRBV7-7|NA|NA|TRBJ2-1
CASSLAQDSYNEQFF
TGTGCTAGCAGCTTAGCGCAGGATTCCTACAATGAGCAGTTCTTC
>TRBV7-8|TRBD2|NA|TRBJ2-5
CASSLRVAGGRRETQYF
TGTGCCAGCAGCTTACGAGTGGCGGGGGGAAGGAGAGAGACCCAGTACTTC
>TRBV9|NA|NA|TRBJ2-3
CASSASSGTFPGTQYF
TGTGCCAGCAGCGCCTCCAGCGGAACCTTCCCGGGGACGCAGTATTTT